The table lists the clone carrying this T cell receptor (beta chain) with many counts. Its antigen is still unknown. The sample belongs to a study of T cells after posttransplantation cyclophosphamide. Findings of the study overall: Later blood repertoires were often dominated by clones from the donor CD8+ memory compartment.

Peripheral blood was collected from the related graft donor on the marrow donation day. The data were produced by immunoSEQ multiplex PCR, yet TCRdb's version contains in-frame clones alone and is incomplete. The repertoire shows 32,000 or so clones, none seen only once; the top ten take around 2.5%. V lost 5 bases and J 1 base, leaving 11 bases between the germline ends. CDR1 MNHEY and CDR2 SVGEGT come from the germline V gene. This CDR3 spans 14 amino acids. J is TRBJ1-1 and V is TRBV6-2 or TRBV6-3; tentatively, D is TRBD1 (6 bases). Sequencing used PBMCs. The receptor was isolated from a woman aged 55-70 years in good health, CMV-negative, and a related stem cell transplant donor. CDR3 in amino acids: CASSPGQQNTEAFF. CDR3 nucleotide sequence: TGTGCCAGCAGTCCCGGACAGCAGAACACTGAAGCTTTCTTT.